This TCR beta chain came from a study of blood T cell repertoires in COVID-19. Germline CDR1 is LNHDA and CDR2 is SQIVND (reference sequence). The ends lost 6 bases at V and 4 bases at J; junction bases unmatched: 2. CDR3 length: 14 amino acids. The table came from immunoSEQ multiplex PCR; TCRdb's copy has only in-frame clones and leaves some out. The table has about 150,000 clones, roughly 84% seen once. The TCR sequence derives from a woman aged 50 to 65 with acute or convalescent COVID-19. The rearrangement links TRBV19 to TRBJ1-4; TRBD1 matches at 10 bases. The specimen was peripheral blood. The CDR3 region is CASRGQGLNEKLFF. The CDR3 DNA is TGTGCCAGTAGGGGACAGGGGCTTAATGAAAAACTGTTTTTT.